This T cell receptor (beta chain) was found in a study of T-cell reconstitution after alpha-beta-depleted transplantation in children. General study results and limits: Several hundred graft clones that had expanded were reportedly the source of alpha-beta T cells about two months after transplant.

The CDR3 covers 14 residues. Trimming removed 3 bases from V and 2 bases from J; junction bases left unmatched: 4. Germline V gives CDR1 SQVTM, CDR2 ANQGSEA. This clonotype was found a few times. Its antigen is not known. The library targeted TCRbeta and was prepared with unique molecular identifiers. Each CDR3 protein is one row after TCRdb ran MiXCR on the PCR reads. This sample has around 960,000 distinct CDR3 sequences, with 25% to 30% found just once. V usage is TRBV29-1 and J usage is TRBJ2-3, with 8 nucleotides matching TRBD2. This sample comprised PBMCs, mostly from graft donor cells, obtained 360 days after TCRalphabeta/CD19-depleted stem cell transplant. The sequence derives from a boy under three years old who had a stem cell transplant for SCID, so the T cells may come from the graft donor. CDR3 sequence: CSVESGGVTDTQYF. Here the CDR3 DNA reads TGCAGCGTTGAGAGCGGGGGCGTCACAGATACGCAGTATTTT.